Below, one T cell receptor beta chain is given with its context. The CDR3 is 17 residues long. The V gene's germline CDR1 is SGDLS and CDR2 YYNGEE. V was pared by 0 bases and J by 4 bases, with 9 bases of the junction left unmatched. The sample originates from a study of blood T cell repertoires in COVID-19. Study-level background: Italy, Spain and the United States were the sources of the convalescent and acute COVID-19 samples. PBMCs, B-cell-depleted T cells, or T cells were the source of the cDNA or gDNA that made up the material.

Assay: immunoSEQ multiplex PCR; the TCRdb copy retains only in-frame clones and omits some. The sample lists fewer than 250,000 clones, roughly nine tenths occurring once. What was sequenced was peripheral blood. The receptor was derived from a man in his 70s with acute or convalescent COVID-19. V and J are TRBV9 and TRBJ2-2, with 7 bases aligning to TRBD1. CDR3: CASSVARQGWGTGELFF. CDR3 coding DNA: TGTGCCAGCAGCGTAGCTCGACAGGGATGGGGCACCGGGGAGCTGTTTTTT.